This TCR beta chain was captured in a study of identical twins (TCRdb year 2016). General notes on the study: TCR alpha and beta repertoires from monozygotic twins, unrelated adults of various ages and cord blood were deep-sequenced to test whether fetal clonotypes persist. To rule out contamination, the twin experiments were replicated at different times with different library preparation protocols.

The library was made by 5' RACE. This sample was sequenced with an Illumina HiSeq 2000. Template switching added a universal primer binding site, and the final cDNA carried a unique molecular identifier that allowed TCR cDNA molecules to be counted accurately. Specific primers in the conserved constant-segment region were used to synthesize first-strand cDNA for TCR alpha and beta chains. Each cDNA library was double barcoded, with a SMART-Mk sample barcode plus Illumina barcodes, to control for contamination. TruSeq adapter sequences, together with Illumina sample barcodes, were added in two successive PCR steps. TCR alpha and beta cDNA libraries were sequenced on the Illumina HiSeq platform with custom primers. The paper's data handling went like this. MiGEC was used to process raw reads and extract unique molecular identifiers, and MiXCR was used to find CDR3 positions. Recombination models were inferred per individual with the repgenHMM and IGoR tools using an EM algorithm. Shared clonotype analysis was performed with the tcR package in R, normalizing sharing by the product of cloneset sizes. Out-of-frame nonproductive sequences were analyzed to study raw recombination free of thymic and clonal selection effects. The public reads were reanalyzed by TCRdb: fastp trimming at Q25, MiXCR alignment, in-frame beta chains only. Identical CDR3 protein sequences are pooled into one entry, listed with their most common genes and DNA. The V and J calls come from TCRdb's annotation, not from the publication. The sample yields 500,000 to 600,000 distinct CDR3 sequences; roughly a fifth were counted once. The ten largest clones take up about 0.93% of the sample.

This clonotype was picked up many times. Its antigen is not yet known. Per-base qualities were not stored, and no clone one base away is much larger. The V and J ends are trimmed by 4 bases and 4 bases, leaving 13 bases between them. From the cysteine up to the phenylalanine, the CDR3 has a length of 14 residues. The entry retains the CDR3 DNA only, 42 bases that are in frame from base 1. Per the germline V gene, SQVTM is the CDR1 and ANQGSEA is the CDR2. Broader findings and caveats from the paper: Fewer insertions were carried by abundant cord blood beta clonotypes, a similar but weaker trend appeared in young adult naive repertoires, and no such trend appeared in memory repertoires. Compared with coincidental sharing between unrelated individuals, an excess of low generation-probability sequences was observed among out-of-frame TCR alpha sequences shared between twins. Out-of-frame TCR alpha sharing in monozygotic twins was systematically underestimated by recombination models, whereas sharing between unrelated individuals was in agreement with the recombination models. Because the same donors could not be followed over many years, conclusions were based on cross-sectional statistical analysis. The excess sharing between twins in beta out-of-frame sequences was weaker because fewer shared sequences reduced the signal-to-noise ratio. Zero-insertion analyses could be partly confounded by invariant T cells such as MAIT and iNKT, although diverse VJ usage argued against such confounding for most clonotypes.

All donors were healthy Caucasians. Three pairs of female monozygotic twins, all aged 18 to 29 years, made up the twin cohort. CD4+ and CD8+ T cell populations were isolated with positive isolation kits from Invitrogen. This sample was also put to use in a study of T cells expressing NK-cell markers. Per that second paper: In sorted CD3+CD56+NKG2C+, CD3+CD56+NKG2C- and CD3+CD56-NKG2C+ T-cell subsets from 7 or 8 donors, TCR beta-chain repertoires were profiled. Of the eight sequenced donors, seven were found to be HCMV-seropositive and one was found to be HCMV-seronegative. To restrict sorting to alphabetaTCR-expressing T cells, an anti-gammadeltaTCR antibody was added in several experiments. In six donors, the dominant CD3+CD56+NKG2C+ clonotypes were among the top 10 CD8+ clonotypes and accounted for roughly 1.0-8% of CD8+ T cells. Those dominant clonotypes were again the most abundant among CD3+CD56-NKG2C+ cells in several donors, at roughly 28.3-65%. Whether the expanded NKG2C-expressing T cell clones were specific for HCMV antigens remained unclear. The eight sequenced donors were randomly selected healthy volunteers, three men and five women. A commercial ELISA kit detecting HCMV-specific IgG in serum was used to determine HCMV serostatus. MIGEC was used to demultiplex reads and group reads by UMI, and MiTCR was used to assemble and quantify clonotypes. Only TCR cDNA sequences supported by at least two reads were kept to exclude erroneous sequences. The tcR package was used for downstream repertoire analysis, and clonotypes were matched across fractions by CDR3 nucleotide sequence plus V segment. Antigen specificity was annotated against VDJdb with VDJmatch, allowing one amino acid substitution in CDR3.

Sequencing was carried out using CD4+ T cells sorted from blood. The rearranged chain carries TRBV29-1 and TRBJ2-2; confidence is insufficient to name the D gene. The sequence was obtained from a woman under 30 in good health. CDR3 protein: CSVGFITRTGELFF. DNA sequence: TGCAGCGTTGGGTTCATCACTCGCACCGGGGAGCTGTTTTTT.